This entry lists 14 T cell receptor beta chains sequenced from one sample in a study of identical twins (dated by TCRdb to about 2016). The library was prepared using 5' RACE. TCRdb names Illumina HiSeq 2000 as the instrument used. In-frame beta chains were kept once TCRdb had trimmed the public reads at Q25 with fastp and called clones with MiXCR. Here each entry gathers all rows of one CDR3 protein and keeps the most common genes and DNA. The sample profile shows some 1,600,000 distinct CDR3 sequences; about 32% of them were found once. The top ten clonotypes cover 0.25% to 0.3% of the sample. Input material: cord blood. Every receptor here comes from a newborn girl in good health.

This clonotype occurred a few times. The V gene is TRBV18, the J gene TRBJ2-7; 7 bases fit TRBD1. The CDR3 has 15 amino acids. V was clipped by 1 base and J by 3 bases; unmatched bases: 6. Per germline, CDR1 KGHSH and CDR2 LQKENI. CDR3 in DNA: TGTGCCAGCTCACCACTCGGCTACAGGGGCTACGAGCAGTACTTC. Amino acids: CASSPLGYRGYEQYF. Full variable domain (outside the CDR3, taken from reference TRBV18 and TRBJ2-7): NAGVMQNPRHLVRRRGQEARLRCSPMKGHSHVYWYRQLPEEGLKFMVYLQKENIIDESGMPKERFSAEFPKEGPSILRIQQVVRGDSAAYFCASSPLGYRGYEQYFGPGTRLTVT.

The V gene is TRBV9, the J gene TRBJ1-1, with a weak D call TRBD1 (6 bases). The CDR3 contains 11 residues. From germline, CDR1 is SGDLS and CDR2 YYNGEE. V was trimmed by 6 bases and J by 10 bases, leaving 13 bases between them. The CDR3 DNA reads TGTGCCAGCACCAAGGGGGGGGTAGCTTTCTTT. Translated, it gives CASTKGGVAFF.

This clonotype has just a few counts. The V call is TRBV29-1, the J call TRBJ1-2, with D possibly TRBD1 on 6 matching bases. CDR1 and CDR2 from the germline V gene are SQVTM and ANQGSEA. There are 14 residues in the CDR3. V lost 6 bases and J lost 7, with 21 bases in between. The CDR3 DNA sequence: TGCAGCGTCGAGGGGGTCAGGGGCTTGGGTGGCTACACCTTC. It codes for CSVEGVRGLGGYTF.

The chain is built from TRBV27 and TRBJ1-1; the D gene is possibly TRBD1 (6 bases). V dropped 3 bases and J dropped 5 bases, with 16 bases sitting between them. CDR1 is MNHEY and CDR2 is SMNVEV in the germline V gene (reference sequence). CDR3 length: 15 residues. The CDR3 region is CASSFGPGVRTEAFF. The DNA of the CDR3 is TGTGCCAGCAGTTTCGGCCCAGGGGTCCGGACTGAAGCTTTCTTT.

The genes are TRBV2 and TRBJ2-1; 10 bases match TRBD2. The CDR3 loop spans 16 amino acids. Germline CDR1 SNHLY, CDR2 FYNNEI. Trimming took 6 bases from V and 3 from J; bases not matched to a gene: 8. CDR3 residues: CASSRTSGDVYNEQFF. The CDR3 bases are TGTGCCAGCAGCCGGACTAGCGGAGACGTCTACAATGAGCAGTTCTTC.

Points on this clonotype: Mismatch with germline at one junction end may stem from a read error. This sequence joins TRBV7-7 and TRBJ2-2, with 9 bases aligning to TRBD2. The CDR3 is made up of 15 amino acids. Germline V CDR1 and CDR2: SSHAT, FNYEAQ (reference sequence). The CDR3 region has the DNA TGTGCTAGCAGCCGTAGCGGGAGTTCCACCGGGGAGCTGTTTTTT. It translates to CASSRSGSSTGELFF.

DNA for the CDR3: TGCAGTGCAGCAGGGGGGGGAAAGGCTGAAGCTTTCTTT. Its protein is CSAAGGGKAEAFF. The rearrangement links TRBV20-1 to TRBJ1-1; 7 positions match TRBD1. CDR3 length: 13 amino acids. From germline, CDR1 is DFQATT and CDR2 SNEGSKA (reference sequence). V lost 6 bases to trimming and J lost 6 bases; unmatched junction nucleotides: 10.

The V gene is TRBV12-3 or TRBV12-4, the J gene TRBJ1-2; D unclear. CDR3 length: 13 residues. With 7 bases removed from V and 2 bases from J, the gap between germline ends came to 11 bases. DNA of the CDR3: TGTGCCAGCACCAAAGGACGGAACTATGGCTACACCTTC. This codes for CASTKGRNYGYTF.

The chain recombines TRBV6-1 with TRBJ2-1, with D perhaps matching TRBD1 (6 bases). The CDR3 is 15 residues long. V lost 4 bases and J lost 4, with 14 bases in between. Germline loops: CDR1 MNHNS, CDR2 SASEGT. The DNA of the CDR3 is TGTGCCAGCAGTGGGGGGCCACAAACTTACAATGAGCAGTTCTTC. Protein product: CASSGGPQTYNEQFF.

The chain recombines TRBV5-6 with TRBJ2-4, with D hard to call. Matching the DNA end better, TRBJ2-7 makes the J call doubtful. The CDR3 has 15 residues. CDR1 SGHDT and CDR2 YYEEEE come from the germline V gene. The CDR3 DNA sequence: TGTGCCAGCAGCCCTGGCCCGACACAAAACTACGAGCAGTACTTC. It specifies CASSPGPTQNYEQYF.

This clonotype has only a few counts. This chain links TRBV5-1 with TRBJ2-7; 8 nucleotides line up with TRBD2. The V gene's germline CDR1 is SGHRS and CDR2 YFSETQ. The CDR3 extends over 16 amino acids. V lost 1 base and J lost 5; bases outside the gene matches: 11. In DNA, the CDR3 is TGCGCCAGCAGCTTGACCCGGACTAGCTACGGGAACGAGCAGTACTTC. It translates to CASSLTRTSYGNEQYF.

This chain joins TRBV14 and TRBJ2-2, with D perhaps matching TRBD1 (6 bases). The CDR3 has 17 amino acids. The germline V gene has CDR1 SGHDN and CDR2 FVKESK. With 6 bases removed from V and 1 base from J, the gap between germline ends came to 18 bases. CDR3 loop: CASSKTSGGRNTGELFF. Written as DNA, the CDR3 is TGTGCCAGCAGTAAGACCTCTGGGGGCCGGAACACCGGGGAGCTGTTTTTT.

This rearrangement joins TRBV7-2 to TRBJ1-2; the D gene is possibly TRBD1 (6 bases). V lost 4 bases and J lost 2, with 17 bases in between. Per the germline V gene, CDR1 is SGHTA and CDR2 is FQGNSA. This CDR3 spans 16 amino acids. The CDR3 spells CASSSRTAKMNYGYTF. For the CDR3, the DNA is TGTGCCAGCAGCTCTCGGACAGCCAAGATGAACTATGGCTACACCTTC.

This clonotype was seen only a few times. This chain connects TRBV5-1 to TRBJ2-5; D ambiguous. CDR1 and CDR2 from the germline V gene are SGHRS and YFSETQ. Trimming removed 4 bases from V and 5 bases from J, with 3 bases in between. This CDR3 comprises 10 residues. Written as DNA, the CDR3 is TGCGCCAGCAGCGATGAGACCCAGTACTTC. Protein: CASSDETQYF.